This T cell receptor (beta chain) stems from a study of blood T cell repertoires in COVID-19. About the study: Donors in the United States, Italy and Spain gave samples during acute or convalescent COVID-19. Nucleic acid was either cDNA or gDNA, and it came from T cells, B-cell-depleted T cells, or PBMCs.

In the original analysis: Counts of nucleated cells, estimated from reference gene primer amplification, were obtained. Profiled with immunoSEQ multiplex PCR; TCRdb holds only in-frame clones, not every one. V and J calls and clone size come straight from that table; D and trimming were deduced from the DNA. The sample has about 59,000 clones, 75% to 95% seen once; the top ten hold about 17%. Germline V gives CDR1 SGHRS, CDR2 YFSETQ. The V and J ends lost 0 bases and 2 bases respectively, with 6 bases between them. The CDR3 spans 15 residues. The J gene is TRBJ2-6, the V gene TRBV5-1, with a possible D match to TRBD2 (5 bases). The sequence came from a man older than 75 with acute or convalescent COVID-19. Sequences were obtained from peripheral blood. The CDR3 here is CASSLAGAGANVLTF. CDR3 nucleotide sequence: TGCGCCAGCAGCTTGGCCGGGGCTGGGGCCAACGTCCTGACTTTC.